Each of the 8 T cell receptor beta chains below was sequenced from the same sample in a study of shared clonotypes between healthy human individuals. This table comes from immunoSEQ multiplex PCR, and its TCRdb copy is limited to in-frame clones, with some not included. The top ten clones hold more than 0.1% of a sample with over 2 million clones, roughly 94% of them seen once. The sequenced sample was naive CD4+ T cells sorted from blood. Specified subset: CD45RA+ positively selected. These receptors all come from a man between 18 and 29 years old in good health.

This chain connects TRBV6-1 to TRBJ1-6, with TRBD1 matching 8 bases. V trimming: 6 bases; J trimming: 7 bases; junction bases outside the gene matches: 8. Per germline, CDR1 MNHNS and CDR2 SASEGT. The CDR3 runs to 15 residues. The CDR3 region has the DNA TGTGCCAGCAGCCCACAGACAGGGGTAAATTCACCCCTCCACTTT. Protein: CASSPQTGVNSPLHF.

The chain joins TRBV6-5 to TRBJ2-7, with D possibly TRBD2 on 5 matching bases. CDR1 and CDR2 from the germline V gene are MNHEY and SVGAGI. The CDR3 runs to 13 residues. V lost 6 bases to trimming and J lost 5 bases, with 14 bases between them. The CDR3 is CASRDSARDEQYF. The CDR3 DNA follows: TGTGCCAGCAGGGACTCTGCCCGAGACGAGCAGTACTTC.

The rearrangement links TRBV15 to TRBJ1-3; D is uncertain. Between the trimmed V and J ends, which lost 0 bases and 2 bases, there was a span of 5 bases. The CDR3 runs 14 residues. CDR1 is LNHNV, CDR2 YYDKDF, per germline (reference sequence). CDR3 in DNA: TGTGCCACCAGCAGAGACGGTACTGGAAACACCATATATTTT. It codes for CATSRDGTGNTIYF.

This clone was detected only once. The J gene is TRBJ1-6, the V gene TRBV6-1, with TRBD1 identical over 9 bases. The germline CDR1 and CDR2 sequences are MNHNS and SASEGT. CDR3 length: 18 residues. V was pared by 4 bases and J by 6 bases, with 13 bases of the junction left unmatched. CDR3 nucleotide sequence: TGTGCCAGCAGTGGCCCTAGGGGGACAGGGAGGAGTAATTCACCCCTCCACTTT. Its translation is CASSGPRGTGRSNSPLHF.

The genes are TRBV11-2 and TRBJ2-7; 8 bases map to TRBD1. The CDR3 is 13 residues long. The germline V gene has CDR1 SGHAT and CDR2 FQNNGV. V shed 8 bases, J shed 1 base, and the junction held 4 bases outside the gene matches. The CDR3 protein is CASGNRGSYEQYF. The CDR3 nucleotides read TGTGCCAGCGGGAACAGGGGGTCCTACGAGCAGTACTTC.

The rearrangement uses TRBV25-1 and TRBJ1-4; TRBD1 might be the D (5 bases). CDR1 and CDR2 from the germline V gene are MGHDK and SYGVNS. V shed 0 bases and J shed 8 bases, with 13 bases lying between them. This CDR3 region has 15 residues. As DNA, the CDR3 is TGTGCCAGCAGTGAATATCTCGGGGCTCGGGAAAAACTGTTTTTT. The encoded protein is CASSEYLGAREKLFF.

The CDR3 DNA follows: TGCGCCAGCAGAAATAACGCAGGGAACACCGGGGAGCTGTTTTTT. This sequence encodes CASRNNAGNTGELFF. The chain has TRBV5-1 and TRBJ2-2; D gene uncertain. Per the germline V gene, CDR1 is SGHRS and CDR2 is YFSETQ. V lost 5 bases and J 1 base, leaving 12 bases between the germline ends. The CDR3 is made up of 15 amino acids.

The V call is TRBV14, the J call TRBJ1-1, with no clear D. The V gene's germline CDR1 is SGHDN and CDR2 FVKESK. This CDR3 spans 13 amino acids. V was pared by 4 bases and J by 0 bases, with 6 bases between. The CDR3 sequence is CASSRNLNTEAFF. The CDR3 bases are TGTGCCAGCAGCCGGAACTTGAACACTGAAGCTTTCTTT.